This TCR beta chain originates from a study of shared clonotypes between healthy human individuals. Overall study context: Donor composition was two women and a few men, aged 18 to 49.

An assay was performed, and its level was deep. Measured with immunoSEQ multiplex PCR; TCRdb has only the in-frame clones, and not every one. The data show some 1 million clones, about 76% seen once. Study results and caveats: Among the subsets, naive ones generally showed larger estimated richness than memory ones.

A single count supports this clone. Its antigen is not known. The junction departs from the called germline gene at one end, perhaps through a read error. Input material: memory CD4+ T cells sorted from blood. Subset reported: CD45RA-negative fraction. This clonotype was obtained from a man aged 18 to 35 in good health.

The CDR3: CVSRVNTEAFF. CDR3 DNA sequence: TGTGTCAGCAGGGTGAACACTGAAGCTTTCTTT. The chain has TRBV6-6 and TRBJ1-1, with D possibly being TRBD1 (5 bases). The germline gives CDR1 MNHNY, CDR2 SVGAGI (reference sequence). The CDR3 covers 11 residues.